This TCR beta chain was sequenced for a study of cytomegalovirus exposure and HLA in healthy donors. General study points: In all likelihood, a cluster of highly shared sequence variants was a sequencing artifact. It was approximately 170 TCR beta chains that were listed as cytomegalovirus-associated.

The ends were cut back, 6 bases at V and 1 base at J, with 9 bases in the middle. Germline V CDR1 and CDR2: MGHDK, SYGVNS. The CDR3 loop spans 13 amino acids. PCR used 60 Vbeta primers and 13 Jbeta primers. Only in-frame clones appear in the TCRdb table, and some are missing; sequencing was by immunoSEQ multiplex PCR. The sample shows about 150,000 clones, approximately 80% of them seen only once. In the case of this clone: Its target is unknown.

The study sampled nominally healthy donors, though unrecorded immune exposures were likely. This clonotype was obtained from a man between 40 and 49 years old in good health and CMV-seropositive. The rearrangement joins TRBV25-1 to TRBJ1-1; D perhaps matches TRBD1 (6 bases). What was sequenced was PBMCs. This CDR3 is CASSRGGNTEAFF. DNA of the CDR3: TGTGCCAGCAGCAGGGGTGGGAACACTGAAGCTTTCTTT.